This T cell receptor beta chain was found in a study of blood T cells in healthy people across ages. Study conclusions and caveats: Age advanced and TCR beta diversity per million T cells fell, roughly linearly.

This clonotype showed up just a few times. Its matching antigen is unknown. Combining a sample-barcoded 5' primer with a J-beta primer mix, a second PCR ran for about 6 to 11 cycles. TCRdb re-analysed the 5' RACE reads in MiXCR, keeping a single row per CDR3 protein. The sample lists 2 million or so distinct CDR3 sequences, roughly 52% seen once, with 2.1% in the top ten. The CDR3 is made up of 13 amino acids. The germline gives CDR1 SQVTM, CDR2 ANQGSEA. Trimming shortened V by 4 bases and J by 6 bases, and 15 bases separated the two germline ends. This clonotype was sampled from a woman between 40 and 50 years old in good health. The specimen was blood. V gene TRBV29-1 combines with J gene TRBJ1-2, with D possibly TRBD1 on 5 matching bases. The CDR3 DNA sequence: TGCAGCGTTGGCCGGGGCGGGGGGGATGGCTACACCTTC. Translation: CSVGRGGGDGYTF.